This TCR beta chain was found in a study of breast tumors, draining lymph nodes, adjacent tissues. General study points: Luminal-like breast cancer showed significantly higher tumor–nontumor repertoire similarity than basal-like.

The germline V gene has CDR1 SGHTS and CDR2 YDEGEE. V lost 1 base to trimming and J lost 4 bases, with 7 bases between them. There are 13 residues in the CDR3. TCRdb re-derived calls from the multiplex PCR reads in MiXCR, one entry per CDR3 protein. Of roughly 220,000 distinct CDR3 sequences detected, less than 40% appear once; the ten largest clones hold approximately 3.7%. The lymph nodes were axillary draining lymph nodes from breast cancer patients. Points on this clonotype: The antigen is not known.

The sequence came from a female donor with breast cancer. Some clones in this sample may be carry-over from other donors' samples. The V call is TRBV5-8, the J call TRBJ2-3; no clear D. Sequencing used axillary lymph node tissue. CDR3 amino acids: CASSLLVADTQYF. Written as DNA, the CDR3 is TGTGCCAGCAGCTTGTTGGTGGCAGATACGCAGTATTTT.